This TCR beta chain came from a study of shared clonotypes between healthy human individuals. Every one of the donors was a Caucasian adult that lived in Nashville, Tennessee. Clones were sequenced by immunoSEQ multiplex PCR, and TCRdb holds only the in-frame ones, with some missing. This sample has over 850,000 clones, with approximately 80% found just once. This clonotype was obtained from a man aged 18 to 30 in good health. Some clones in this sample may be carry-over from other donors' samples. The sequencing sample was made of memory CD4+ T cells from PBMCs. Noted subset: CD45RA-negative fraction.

The DNA of the CDR3 is TGTGCCAGCAGCCCCGGACGGACCGCGAACACCGGGGAGCTGTTTTTT. This encodes CASSPGRTANTGELFF. The V gene is TRBV4-2, the J gene TRBJ2-2, with D hard to call. V was pared by 4 bases and J by 0 bases, with 12 bases between. The germline V gene encodes CDR1 LGHNA and CDR2 YNFKEQ. The CDR3 has 16 residues.